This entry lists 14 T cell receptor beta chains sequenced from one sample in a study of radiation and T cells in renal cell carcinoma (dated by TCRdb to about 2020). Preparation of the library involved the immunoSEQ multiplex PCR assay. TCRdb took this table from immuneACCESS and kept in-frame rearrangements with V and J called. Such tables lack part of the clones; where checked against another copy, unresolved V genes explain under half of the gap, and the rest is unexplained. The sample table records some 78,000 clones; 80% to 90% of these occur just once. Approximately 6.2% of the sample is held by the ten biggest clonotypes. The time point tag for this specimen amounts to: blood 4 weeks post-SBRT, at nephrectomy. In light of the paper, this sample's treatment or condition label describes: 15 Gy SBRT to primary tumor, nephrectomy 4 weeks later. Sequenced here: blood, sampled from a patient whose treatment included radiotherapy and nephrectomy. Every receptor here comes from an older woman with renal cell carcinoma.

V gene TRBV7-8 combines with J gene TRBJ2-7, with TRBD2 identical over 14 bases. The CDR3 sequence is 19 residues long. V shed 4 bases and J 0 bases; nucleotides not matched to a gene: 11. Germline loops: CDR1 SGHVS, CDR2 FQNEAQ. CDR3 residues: CASSSHGLAGGLFSYEQYF. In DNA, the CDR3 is TGTGCCAGCAGCTCCCACGGACTAGCGGGGGGCCTTTTCTCCTACGAGCAGTACTTC.

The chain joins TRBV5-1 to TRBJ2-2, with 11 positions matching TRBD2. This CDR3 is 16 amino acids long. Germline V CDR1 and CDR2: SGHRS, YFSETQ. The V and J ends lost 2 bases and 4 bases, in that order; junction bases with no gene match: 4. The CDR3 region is CASSLSSGGLTGELFF. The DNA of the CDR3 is TGCGCCAGCAGCTTATCTAGCGGGGGGCTCACCGGGGAGCTGTTTTTT.

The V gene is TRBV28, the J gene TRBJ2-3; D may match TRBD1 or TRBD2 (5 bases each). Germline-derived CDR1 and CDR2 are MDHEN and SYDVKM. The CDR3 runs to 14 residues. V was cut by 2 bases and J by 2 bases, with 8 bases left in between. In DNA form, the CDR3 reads TGTGCCAGCAGTTTAGGTGGGACCACAGATACGCAGTATTTT. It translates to CASSLGGTTDTQYF. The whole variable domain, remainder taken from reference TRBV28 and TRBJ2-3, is DVKVTQSSRYLVKRTGEKVFLECVQDMDHENMFWYRQDPGLGLRLIYFSYDVKMKEKGDIPEGYSVSREKKERFSLILESASTNQTSMYLCASSLGGTTDTQYFGPGTRLTVL.

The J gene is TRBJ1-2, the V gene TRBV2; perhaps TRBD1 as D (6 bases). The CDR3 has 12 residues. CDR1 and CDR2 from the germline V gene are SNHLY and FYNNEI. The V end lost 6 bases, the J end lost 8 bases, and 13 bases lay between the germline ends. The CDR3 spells CASRDTGPGYTF. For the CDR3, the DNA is TGTGCCAGCAGGGATACAGGGCCCGGCTACACCTTC.

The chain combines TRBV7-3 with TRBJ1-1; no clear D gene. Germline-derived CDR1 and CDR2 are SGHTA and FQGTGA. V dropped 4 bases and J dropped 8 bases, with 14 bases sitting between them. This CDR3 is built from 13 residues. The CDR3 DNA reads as TGTGCCAGCAGCTCCAGGCCACGGGAAGAAGCTTTCTTT. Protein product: CASSSRPREEAFF.

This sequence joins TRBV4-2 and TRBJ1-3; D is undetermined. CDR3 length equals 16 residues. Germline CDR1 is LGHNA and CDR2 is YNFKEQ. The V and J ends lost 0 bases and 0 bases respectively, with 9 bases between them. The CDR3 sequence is CASSQDLGSSGNTIYF. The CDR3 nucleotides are TGTGCCAGCAGCCAAGATCTGGGAAGCTCTGGAAACACCATATATTTT.

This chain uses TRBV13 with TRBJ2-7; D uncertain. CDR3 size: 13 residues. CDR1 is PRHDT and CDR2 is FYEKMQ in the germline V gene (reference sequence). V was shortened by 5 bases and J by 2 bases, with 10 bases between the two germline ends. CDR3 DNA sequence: TGTGCCAGCAGCCCCCGTGCCGCCTACGAGCAGTACTTC. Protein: CASSPRAAYEQYF.

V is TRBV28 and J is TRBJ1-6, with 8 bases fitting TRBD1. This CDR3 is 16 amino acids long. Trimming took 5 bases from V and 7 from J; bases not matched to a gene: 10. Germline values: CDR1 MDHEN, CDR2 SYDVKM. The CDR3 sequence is CASSPPGGAGNSPLHF. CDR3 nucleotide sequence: TGTGCCAGCAGTCCCCCAGGGGGCGCTGGAAATTCACCCCTCCACTTT.

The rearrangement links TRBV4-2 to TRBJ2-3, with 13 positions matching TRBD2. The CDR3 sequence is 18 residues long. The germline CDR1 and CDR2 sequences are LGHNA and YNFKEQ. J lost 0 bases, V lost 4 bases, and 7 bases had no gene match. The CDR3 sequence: CASSRETSGGGSTDTQYF. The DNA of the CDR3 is TGTGCCAGCAGCCGAGAAACTAGCGGGGGGGGTAGCACAGATACGCAGTATTTT.

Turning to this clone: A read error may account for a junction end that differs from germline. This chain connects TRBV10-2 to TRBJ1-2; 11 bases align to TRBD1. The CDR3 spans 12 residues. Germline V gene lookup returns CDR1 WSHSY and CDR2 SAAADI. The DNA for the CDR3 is TGCGCCAGCAGTGATCGGGACAGGGGGTCCGCCTTC. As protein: CASSDRDRGSAF.

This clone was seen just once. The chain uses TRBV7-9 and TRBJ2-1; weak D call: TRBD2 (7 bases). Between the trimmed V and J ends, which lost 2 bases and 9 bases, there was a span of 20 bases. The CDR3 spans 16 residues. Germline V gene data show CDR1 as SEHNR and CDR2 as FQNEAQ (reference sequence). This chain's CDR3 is CASSLLGGGPTVEQFF. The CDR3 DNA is TGTGCCAGCAGCTTATTGGGCGGGGGCCCGACGGTTGAGCAGTTCTTC.

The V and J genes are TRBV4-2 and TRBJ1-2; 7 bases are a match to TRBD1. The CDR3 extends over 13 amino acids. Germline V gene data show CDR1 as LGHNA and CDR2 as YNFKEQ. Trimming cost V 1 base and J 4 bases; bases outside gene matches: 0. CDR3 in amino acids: CASSQAGGYGYTF. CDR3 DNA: TGTGCCAGCAGCCAAGCAGGGGGCTATGGCTACACCTTC.

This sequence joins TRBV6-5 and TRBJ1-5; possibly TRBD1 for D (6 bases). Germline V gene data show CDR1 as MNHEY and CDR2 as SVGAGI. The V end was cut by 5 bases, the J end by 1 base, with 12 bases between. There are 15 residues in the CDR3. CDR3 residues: CASSPDSASNQPQHF. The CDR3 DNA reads TGTGCCAGCAGTCCGGACAGCGCGAGCAATCAGCCCCAGCATTTT.

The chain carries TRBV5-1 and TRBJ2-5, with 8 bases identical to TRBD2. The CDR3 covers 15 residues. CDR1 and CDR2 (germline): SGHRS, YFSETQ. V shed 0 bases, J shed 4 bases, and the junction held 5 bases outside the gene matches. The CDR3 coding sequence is TGCGCCAGCAGCTTGGTTGGCGGGGGGACAGAGACCCAGTACTTC. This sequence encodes CASSLVGGGTETQYF.